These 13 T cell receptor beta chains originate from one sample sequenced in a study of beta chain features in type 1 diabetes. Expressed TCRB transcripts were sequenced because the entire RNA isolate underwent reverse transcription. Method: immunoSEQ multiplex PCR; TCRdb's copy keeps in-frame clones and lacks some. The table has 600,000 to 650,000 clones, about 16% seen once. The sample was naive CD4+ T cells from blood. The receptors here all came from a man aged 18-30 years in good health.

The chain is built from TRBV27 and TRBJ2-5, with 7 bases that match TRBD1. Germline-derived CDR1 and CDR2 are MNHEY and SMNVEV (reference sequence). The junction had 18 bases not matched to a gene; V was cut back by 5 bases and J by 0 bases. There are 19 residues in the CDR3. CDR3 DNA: TGTGCCAGCAGTATCACCACCTATAGGGGGCCGAAGTACCAAGAGACCCAGTACTTC. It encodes CASSITTYRGPKYQETQYF.

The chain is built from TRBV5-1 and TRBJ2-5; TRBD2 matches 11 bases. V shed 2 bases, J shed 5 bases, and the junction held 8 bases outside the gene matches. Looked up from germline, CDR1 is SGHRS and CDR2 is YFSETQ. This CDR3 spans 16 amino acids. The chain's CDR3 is CASSFVAGGGLETQYF. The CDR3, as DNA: TGCGCCAGCAGCTTTGTAGCGGGAGGGGGTTTGGAGACCCAGTACTTC. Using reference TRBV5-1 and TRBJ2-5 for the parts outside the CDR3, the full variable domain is KAGVTQTPRYLIKTRGQQVTLSCSPISGHRSVSWYQQTPGQGLQFLFEYFSETQRNKGNFPGRFSGRQFSNSRSEMNVSTLELGDSALYLCASSFVAGGGLETQYFGPGTRLLVL.

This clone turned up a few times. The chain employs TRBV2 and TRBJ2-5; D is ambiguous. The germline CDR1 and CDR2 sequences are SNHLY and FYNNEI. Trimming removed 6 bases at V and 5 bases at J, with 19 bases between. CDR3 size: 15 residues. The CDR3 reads CASRAQKVTPETQYF. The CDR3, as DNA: TGTGCCAGCAGGGCACAGAAAGTCACCCCCGAGACCCAGTACTTC.

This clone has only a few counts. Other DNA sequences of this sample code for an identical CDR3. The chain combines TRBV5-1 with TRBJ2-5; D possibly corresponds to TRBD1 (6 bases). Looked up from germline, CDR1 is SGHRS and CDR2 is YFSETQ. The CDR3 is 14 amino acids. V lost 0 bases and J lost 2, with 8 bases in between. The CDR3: CASSLGRGQETQYF. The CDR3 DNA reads TGCGCCAGCAGCTTGGGTAGGGGGCAAGAGACCCAGTACTTC. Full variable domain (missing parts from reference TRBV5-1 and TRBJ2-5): KAGVTQTPRYLIKTRGQQVTLSCSPISGHRSVSWYQQTPGQGLQFLFEYFSETQRNKGNFPGRFSGRQFSNSRSEMNVSTLELGDSALYLCASSLGRGQETQYFGPGTRLLVL.

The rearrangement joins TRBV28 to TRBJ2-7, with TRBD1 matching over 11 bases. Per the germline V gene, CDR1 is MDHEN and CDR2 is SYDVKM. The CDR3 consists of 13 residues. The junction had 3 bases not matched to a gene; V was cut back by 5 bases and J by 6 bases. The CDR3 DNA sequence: TGTGCCAGCAGTCCGGGACAGGGGGGCGAGCAGTACTTC. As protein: CASSPGQGGEQYF.

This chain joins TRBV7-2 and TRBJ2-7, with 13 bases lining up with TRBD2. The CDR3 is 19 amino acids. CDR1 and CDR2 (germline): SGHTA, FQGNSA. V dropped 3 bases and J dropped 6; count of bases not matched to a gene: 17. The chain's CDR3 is CASSFPGPRTSGRPPEQYF. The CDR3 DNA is TGTGCCAGCAGCTTCCCAGGCCCGCGGACTAGCGGGAGACCGCCCGAGCAGTACTTC.

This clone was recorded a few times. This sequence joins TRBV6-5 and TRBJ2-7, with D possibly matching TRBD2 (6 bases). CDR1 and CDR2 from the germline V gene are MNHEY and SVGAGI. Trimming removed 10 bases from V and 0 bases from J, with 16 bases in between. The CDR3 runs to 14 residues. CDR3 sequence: CATTRDFGSYEQYF. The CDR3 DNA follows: TGTGCCACGACCCGGGACTTTGGCTCCTACGAGCAGTACTTC.

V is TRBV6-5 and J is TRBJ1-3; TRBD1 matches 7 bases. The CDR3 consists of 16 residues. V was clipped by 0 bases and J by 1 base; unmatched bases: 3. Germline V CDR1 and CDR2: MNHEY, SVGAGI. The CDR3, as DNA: TGTGCCAGCAGTTACTCAGGGGGCGAGTCTGGAAACACCATATATTTT. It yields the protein CASSYSGGESGNTIYF.

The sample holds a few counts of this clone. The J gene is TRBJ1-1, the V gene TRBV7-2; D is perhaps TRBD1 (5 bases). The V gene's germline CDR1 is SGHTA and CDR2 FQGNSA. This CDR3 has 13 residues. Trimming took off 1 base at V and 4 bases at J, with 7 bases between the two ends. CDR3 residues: CASSLGTLTEAFF. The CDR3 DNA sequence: TGTGCCAGCAGCTTAGGGACACTCACTGAAGCTTTCTTT.

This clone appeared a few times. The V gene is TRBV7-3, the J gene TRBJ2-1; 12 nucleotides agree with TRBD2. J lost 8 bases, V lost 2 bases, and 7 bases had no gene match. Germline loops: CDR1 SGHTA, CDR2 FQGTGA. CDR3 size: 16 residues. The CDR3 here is CASSLVLAGGQDEQFF. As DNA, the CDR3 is TGTGCCAGCAGCTTAGTGCTAGCGGGAGGGCAGGATGAGCAGTTCTTC.

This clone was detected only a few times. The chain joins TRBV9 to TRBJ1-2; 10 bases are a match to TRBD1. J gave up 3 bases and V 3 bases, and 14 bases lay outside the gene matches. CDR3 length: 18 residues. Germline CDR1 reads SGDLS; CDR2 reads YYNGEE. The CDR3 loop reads CASSAPLTGGAGYYGYTF. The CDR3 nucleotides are TGTGCCAGCAGCGCCCCCCTGACAGGGGGCGCGGGTTACTATGGCTACACCTTC.

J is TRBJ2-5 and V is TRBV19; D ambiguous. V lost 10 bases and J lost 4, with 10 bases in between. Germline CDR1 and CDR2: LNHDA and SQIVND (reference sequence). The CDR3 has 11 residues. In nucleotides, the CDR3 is TGTGCCACCCAGTGGTTAGAGACCCAGTACTTC. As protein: CATQWLETQYF. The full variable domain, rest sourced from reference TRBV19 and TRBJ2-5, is DGGITQSPKYLFRKEGQNVTLSCEQNLNHDAMYWYRQDPGQGLRLIYYSQIVNDFQKGDIAEGYSVSREKKESFPLTVTSAQKNPTAFYLCATQWLETQYFGPGTRLLVL.

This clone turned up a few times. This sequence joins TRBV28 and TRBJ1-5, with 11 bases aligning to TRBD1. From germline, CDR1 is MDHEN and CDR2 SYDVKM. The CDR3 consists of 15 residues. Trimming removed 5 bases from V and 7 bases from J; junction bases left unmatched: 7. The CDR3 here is CASSPRGQGGQPQHF. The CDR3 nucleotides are TGTGCCAGCAGTCCCCGGGGACAGGGGGGCCAGCCCCAGCATTTT. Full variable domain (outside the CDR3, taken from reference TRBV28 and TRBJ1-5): DVKVTQSSRYLVKRTGEKVFLECVQDMDHENMFWYRQDPGLGLRLIYFSYDVKMKEKGDIPEGYSVSREKKERFSLILESASTNQTSMYLCASSPRGQGGQPQHFGDGTRLSIL.